The 2 T cell receptor beta chains listed next were all sequenced from one sample in a study of T cell responses to AZD1222 COVID-19 vaccine. TCRdb's table, derived via immunoSEQ multiplex PCR, lists solely in-frame clones and lacks some. The sample has about 78,000 clones, approximately 86% seen once; the top ten hold roughly 5%. Here the sequenced sample was peripheral blood, taken on day 0 of MenACWY control vaccination. The origin of the receptors is an adult in good health.

Notes on this clone: The junction and the germline gene differ at one end; a read error may be behind it. The chain uses TRBV7-7 and TRBJ2-3; D unresolved. This CDR3 region has 11 residues. The germline CDR1 and CDR2 sequences are SSHAT and FNYEAQ (reference sequence). CDR3: CASSLVVCETF. In DNA, the CDR3 is TGTGCTAGCAGCTTAGTTGTTTGTGAGACTTTT.

This rearrangement joins TRBV2 to TRBJ1-4, with TRBD1 matching over 8 bases. This CDR3 is built from 14 residues. Germline V gene sequence: CDR1 SNHLY, CDR2 FYNNEI. Unmatched junction bases numbered 8, after V lost 6 bases and J lost 8 bases. Here the CDR3 reads CASSLQGVGEKLFF. In DNA, the CDR3 is TGTGCCAGCAGCTTACAGGGGGTGGGCGAAAAACTGTTTTTT.